A selection of T cell receptor beta chains follows, all from one sample in a study of T-cell memory formation after mild COVID-19. TCRdb processed the 5' RACE reads anew with MiXCR; each CDR3 protein has one entry. There are roughly 580,000 distinct CDR3 sequences in the sample; more than 15% occur only once, and around 12% lies in the top ten. The sample consisted of PBMCs or a T cell subset sorted from them (not recorded which). Receptor source: an adult woman who had mild COVID-19 (a few samples of this study predate the infection). Cell type and time point are not known. The CDR3 runs from the conserved cysteine through the conserved F or W. Size tells how often a clone was seen (once, few, many) or the class of an expanded clone, and some rows leave it out.

CASRVNEQFF . TRBV12-3/TRBV12-4
CASSQWDSSEQYF . TRBV3-1
CASSIGGTGNTEAFF few TRBV7-6
CASSNRGDQPQHF few TRBV12-3/TRBV12-4
CATSDTDGFRYNEQFF . TRBV24-1
CASEERVDYEQYF few TRBV28
CASRNGGVGTGELFF few TRBV7-9
CSARQQGYNEQFF few TRBV20-1
CAIRSSSGRVIGTDTQYF . TRBV10-3
CASSRDGTSGTYNEQFF few TRBV4-3
CASSFNAGGYETQYF . TRBV7-2
CASSLWGNEQFF many TRBV12-3/TRBV12-4
CASSLRSGSVPKETQYF . TRBV14
CASRTGGAGANVLTF . TRBV6-2/TRBV6-3
CASSSGLAGGRYNEQFF . TRBV5-4
CATSRTRNQGDEQYF . TRBV15
CASTPGRGGDTQYF many TRBV7-3
CASSSGNYNEQFF few TRBV12-3/TRBV12-4
CASHGGRGTDTQYF few TRBV7-9
CASSQDKTISEAFF few TRBV4-1
CSVEEWGHTEAFF . TRBV29-1
CASSLGAGAGLEDTQYF few TRBV5-1
CAWATLGAAVTIYNEQFF . TRBV30
CASSRGLAGGSYEQYF . TRBV7-8
CASSSLKYEQYF few TRBV12-3/TRBV12-4
CATSDRDRGRGYTF few TRBV24-1
CASSRRQGENGNQPQHF few TRBV18
CSALAESSYNEQFF few TRBV20-1
CSARGTAGETQYF few TRBV20-1
CATSAPDRTQQYF . TRBV24-1
CASSQGYGSYNEQFF . TRBV6-2/TRBV6-3
CASSPRDSQGDTQYF once TRBV11-3
CASSYGSTGNTEAFF . TRBV6-6
CASSLGQGATNEKLFF many TRBV5-1
CAVPGGLGETQYF . TRBV9
CASSQDQPAGGYNEQFF once TRBV4-1
CASCERRRMNYGYTF . TRBV6-1
CASSTFDRGKEQFF . TRBV18
CASNPGTDYEQYF few TRBV6-5
CASSLGSRGRNEQFF few TRBV7-2
CASREGHRAEWDSNQPQHF . TRBV4-1
CAWSGPSQETQYF . TRBV30